A single count supports the clone carrying this T cell receptor beta chain. These data come from a study of shared clonotypes between healthy human individuals. V was pared by 2 bases and J by 6 bases, with 13 bases between. The germline gives CDR1 LNHDA, CDR2 SQIVND (reference sequence). This CDR3 has 14 amino acids. The method was immunoSEQ multiplex PCR; TCRdb's version includes in-frame clones alone and lacks a portion of them. The data contain hundreds of thousands of clones, roughly four fifths of them seen just once; the ten biggest clones take up around 12%. The gene calls are TRBV19 and TRBJ1-1; a possible D gene is TRBD1 (6 bases). The sequence came from a woman aged 40 to 50 in good health. Some clones in this sample may be carry-over from other donors' samples. Sequenced input: PBMCs. The CDR3 sequence: CASSINRSGAEAFF. The CDR3 DNA reads TGTGCCAGTAGTATAAACCGATCAGGGGCTGAAGCTTTCTTT.